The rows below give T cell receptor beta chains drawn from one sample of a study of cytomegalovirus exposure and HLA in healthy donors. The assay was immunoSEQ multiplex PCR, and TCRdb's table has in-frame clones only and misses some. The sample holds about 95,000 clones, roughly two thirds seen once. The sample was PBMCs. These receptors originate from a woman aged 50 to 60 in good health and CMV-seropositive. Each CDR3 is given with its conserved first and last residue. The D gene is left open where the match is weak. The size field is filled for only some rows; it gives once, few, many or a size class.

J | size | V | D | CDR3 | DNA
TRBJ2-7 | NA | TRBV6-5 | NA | CASSRVRRGYEQYF | TGTGCCAGCAGCCGTGTCCGGAGGGGATACGAGCAGTACTTC
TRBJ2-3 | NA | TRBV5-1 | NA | CASRRGGSRGADTQYF | TGCGCCAGCAGACGGGGTGGGTCCCGAGGCGCAGATACGCAGTATTTT
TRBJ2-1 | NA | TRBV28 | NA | CASSRLLPGTQFF | TGTGCCAGCAGTCGACTCCTGCCGGGGACTCAGTTCTTC
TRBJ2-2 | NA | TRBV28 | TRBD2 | CAGGQRGANTGELFF | TGTGCCGGAGGTCAGCGGGGAGCGAACACCGGGGAGCTGTTTTTT
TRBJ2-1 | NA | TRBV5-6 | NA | CASSSTLGASYNEQFF | TGTGCCAGCAGCTCTACCCTGGGGGCTTCCTACAATGAGCAGTTCTTC
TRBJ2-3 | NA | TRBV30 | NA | CAWGLAVSTDTQYF | TGTGCCTGGGGCCTAGCTGTAAGCACAGATACGCAGTATTTT
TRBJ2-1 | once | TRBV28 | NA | CASSFVPSNKAKDYNEQFF | TGTGCCAGCAGTTTTGTTCCCTCCAATAAAGCGAAGGACTACAATGAGCAGTTCTTC
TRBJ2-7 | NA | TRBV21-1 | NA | CATPHRIYSYEQYF | TGTGCCACCCCCCACAGGATTTACTCCTACGAGCAGTACTTC
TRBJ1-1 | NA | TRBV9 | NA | CASSVDVRRGNTEAFF | TGTGCCAGCAGCGTAGACGTGAGAAGGGGGAACACTGAAGCTTTCTTT
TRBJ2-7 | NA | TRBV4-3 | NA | CASSQYRDTYEQYF | TGCGCCAGCAGCCAATACCGGGACACCTACGAGCAGTACTTC
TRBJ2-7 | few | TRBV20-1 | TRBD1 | CSAETGGEQYF | TGCAGTGCTGAAACAGGGGGCGAGCAGTACTTC
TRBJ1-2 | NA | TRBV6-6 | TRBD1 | CASSSDRGFYGYTF | TGTGCCAGCAGCTCTGACAGGGGATTCTATGGCTACACCTTC
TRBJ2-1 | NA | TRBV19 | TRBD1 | CASSMGQGGEQFF | TGTGCCAGTAGTATGGGACAGGGCGGTGAGCAGTTCTTC
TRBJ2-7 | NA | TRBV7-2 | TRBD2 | CASSLIGLAGVSLEQYF | TGTGCCAGCAGCTTAATAGGACTAGCGGGAGTATCCCTCGAGCAGTACTTC
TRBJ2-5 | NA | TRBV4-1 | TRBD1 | CASSQPWNRGRGERGTQYF | TGCGCCAGCAGCCAACCCTGGAACAGGGGGCGAGGGGAAAGAGGGACCCAGTACTTC
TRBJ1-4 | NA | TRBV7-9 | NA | CASSRDTSNEKLFF | TGTGCCAGCAGCCGGGACACCTCTAATGAAAAACTGTTTTTT
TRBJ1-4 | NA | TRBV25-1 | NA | CASSELGQGSEKLFF | TGTGCCAGCAGTGAATTGGGGCAGGGCAGTGAAAAACTGTTTTTT
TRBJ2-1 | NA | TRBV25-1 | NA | CASSELLPMPGNEQFF | TGTGCCAGCAGTGAACTCCTCCCTATGCCGGGGAATGAGCAGTTCTTC
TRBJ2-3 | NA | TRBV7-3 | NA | CASSLGGSGTDTQYF | TGTGCCAGCAGCTTAGGCGGGTCCGGCACAGATACGCAGTATTTT
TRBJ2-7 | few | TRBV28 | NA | CASIGHQGYEQYF | TGTGCCAGCATAGGACATCAGGGCTACGAGCAGTACTTC
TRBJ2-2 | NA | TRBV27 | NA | CASSLGPTGNTGELFF | TGTGCCAGCAGTTTAGGACCTACAGGGAACACCGGGGAGCTGTTTTTT
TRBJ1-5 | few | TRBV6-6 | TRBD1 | CASSDRVGNQPQHF | TGTGCCAGCAGTGACAGGGTTGGGAATCAGCCCCAGCATTTT
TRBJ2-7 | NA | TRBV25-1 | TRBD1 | CASAQGQGYSYEQYF | TGTGCCAGCGCCCAAGGACAGGGATATTCCTACGAGCAGTACTTC
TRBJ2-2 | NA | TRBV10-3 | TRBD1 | CAIRRDRSNTGELFF | TGTGCCATCAGAAGGGACAGGTCGAACACCGGGGAGCTGTTTTTT
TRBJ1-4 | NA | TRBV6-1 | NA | CASSENPATNEKLFF | TGTGCCAGCAGTGAAAACCCAGCAACTAATGAAAAACTGTTTTTT
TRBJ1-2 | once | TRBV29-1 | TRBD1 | CSARTGGGYTF | TGCAGCGCTAGGACAGGGGGGGGCTACACCTTC
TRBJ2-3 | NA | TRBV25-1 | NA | CASSELQGGDTQYF | TGTGCCAGCAGTGAGTTACAGGGTGGAGATACGCAGTATTTT
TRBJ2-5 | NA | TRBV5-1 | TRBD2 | CASSLGLAGVIETQYF | TGCGCCAGCAGCTTGGGACTAGCGGGAGTTATAGAGACCCAGTACTTC
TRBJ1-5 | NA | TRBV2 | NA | CASSEGGDQPQHF | TGTGCCAGCAGTGAAGGGGGAGATCAGCCCCAGCATTTT
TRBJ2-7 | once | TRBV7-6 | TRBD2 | CASSRAGGVGYEQYF | TGTGCCAGCAGCCGAGCGGGGGGGGTCGGGTACGAGCAGTACTTC
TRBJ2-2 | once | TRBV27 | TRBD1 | CASSAGTGIIGELFF | TGTGCCAGCAGTGCCGGGACAGGGATCATCGGGGAGCTGTTTTTT
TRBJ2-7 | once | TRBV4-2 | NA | CASSQVSQGGGYEQYF | TGTGCCAGCAGCCAAGTCTCGCAGGGAGGGGGCTACGAGCAGTACTTC
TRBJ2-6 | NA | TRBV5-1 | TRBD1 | CASSTLGQGAAGANVLTF | TGCGCCAGCAGCACTTTGGGACAGGGGGCAGCTGGGGCCAACGTCCTGACTTTC
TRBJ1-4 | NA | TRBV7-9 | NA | CASSLGQATLSEKLFF | TGTGCCAGCAGCTTAGGACAGGCGACGTTATCGGAAAAACTGTTTTTT
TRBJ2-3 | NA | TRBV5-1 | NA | CASSRGWITDTQYF | TGCGCCAGCTCCCGGGGGTGGATCACAGATACGCAGTATTTT
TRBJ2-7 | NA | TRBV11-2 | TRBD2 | CASSNSGRVWEQYF | TGTGCCAGCAGTAATAGCGGGAGGGTTTGGGAGCAGTACTTC
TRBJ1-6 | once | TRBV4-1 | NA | CASSQVMSYNSPLHF | TGCGCCAGCAGCCAAGTTATGTCCTATAATTCACCCCTCCACTTT
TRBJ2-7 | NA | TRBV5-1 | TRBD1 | CASSTPGQAYEQYF | TGCGCCAGCAGCACTCCGGGACAGGCATACGAGCAGTACTTC
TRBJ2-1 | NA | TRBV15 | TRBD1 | CATSGQGAAEQFF | TGTGCCACCAGCGGACAGGGGGCGGCTGAGCAGTTCTTC
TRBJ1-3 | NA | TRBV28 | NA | CAYLIVGPSGNTIYF | TGTGCTTATCTTATCGTCGGTCCGTCTGGAAACACCATATATTTT
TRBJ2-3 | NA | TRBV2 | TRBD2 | CASRSVTSGSTDTQYF | TGTGCCAGCAGATCCGTGACTAGCGGGTCCACAGATACGCAGTATTTT
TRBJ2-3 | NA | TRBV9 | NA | CASSVGEAAQYF | TGTGCCAGCAGCGTAGGCGAGGCGGCGCAGTATTTT
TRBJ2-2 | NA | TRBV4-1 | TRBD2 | CASSRRLAGGLNTGELFF | TGCGCCAGCAGCCGACGACTAGCGGGAGGCCTTAACACCGGGGAGCTGTTTTTT
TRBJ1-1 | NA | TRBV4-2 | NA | CASSQDGGDDTEAFF | TGTGCCAGCAGCCAAGATGGGGGGGACGACACTGAAGCTTTCTTT
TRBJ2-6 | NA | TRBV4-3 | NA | CASSQEEGAGANVLTF | TGCGCCAGCAGCCAAGAAGAAGGGGCTGGGGCCAACGTCCTGACTTTC
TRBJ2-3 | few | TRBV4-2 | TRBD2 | CASSQVRTSGSTDTQYF | TGTGCCAGCAGCCAAGTGAGGACTAGCGGGAGTACAGATACGCAGTATTTT
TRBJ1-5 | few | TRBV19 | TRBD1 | CASSIIDRAVNQPQHF | TGTGCCAGTAGTATTATCGACAGGGCGGTGAATCAGCCCCAGCATTTT
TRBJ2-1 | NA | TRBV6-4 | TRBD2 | CASKSLAGVDNEQFF | TGTGCCAGCAAATCCCTAGCGGGAGTCGACAATGAGCAGTTCTTC
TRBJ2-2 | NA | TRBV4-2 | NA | CASSQDLGGTLTGELFF | TGTGCCAGCAGCCAAGATTTGGGCGGGACCCTCACCGGGGAGCTGTTTTTT
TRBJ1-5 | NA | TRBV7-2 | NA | CASSSQGRGQPQHF | TGTGCCAGCAGCTCACAGGGTCGGGGTCAGCCCCAGCATTTT
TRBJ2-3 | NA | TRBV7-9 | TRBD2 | CASSLTSGSPDTQYF | TGTGCCAGCAGCTTAACTAGCGGGAGCCCAGATACGCAGTATTTT
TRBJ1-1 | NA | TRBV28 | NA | CASSLPGLGGGGAEAFF | TGTGCCAGCAGTTTACCCGGCTTAGGGGGAGGGGGGGCTGAAGCTTTCTTT
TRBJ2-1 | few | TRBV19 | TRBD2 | CASSKTSGFYNEQFF | TGTGCCAGTAGTAAGACTAGCGGGTTCTACAATGAGCAGTTCTTC
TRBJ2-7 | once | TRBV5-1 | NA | CASSLDGGTYEQYF | TGCGCCAGCAGCTTGGATGGAGGGACCTACGAGCAGTACTTC
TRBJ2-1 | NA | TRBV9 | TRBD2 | CASSVAWGGDGSYNEQFF | TGTGCCAGCAGCGTAGCTTGGGGGGGGGACGGCTCCTACAATGAGCAGTTCTTC
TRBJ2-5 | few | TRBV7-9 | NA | CASSPFSMGRVQETQYF | TGTGCCAGCAGCCCGTTTAGTATGGGCAGGGTCCAAGAGACCCAGTACTTC
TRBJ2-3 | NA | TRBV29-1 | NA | CSVDAGVTDTQYF | TGCAGCGTTGACGCGGGTGTCACAGATACGCAGTATTTT
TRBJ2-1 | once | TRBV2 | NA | CASSEARGEQFF | TGTGCCAGCAGTGAAGCGCGTGGTGAGCAGTTCTTC
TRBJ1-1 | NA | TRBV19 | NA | CASSRQPNTEAFF | TGTGCCAGTAGTAGACAACCGAACACTGAAGCTTTCTTT